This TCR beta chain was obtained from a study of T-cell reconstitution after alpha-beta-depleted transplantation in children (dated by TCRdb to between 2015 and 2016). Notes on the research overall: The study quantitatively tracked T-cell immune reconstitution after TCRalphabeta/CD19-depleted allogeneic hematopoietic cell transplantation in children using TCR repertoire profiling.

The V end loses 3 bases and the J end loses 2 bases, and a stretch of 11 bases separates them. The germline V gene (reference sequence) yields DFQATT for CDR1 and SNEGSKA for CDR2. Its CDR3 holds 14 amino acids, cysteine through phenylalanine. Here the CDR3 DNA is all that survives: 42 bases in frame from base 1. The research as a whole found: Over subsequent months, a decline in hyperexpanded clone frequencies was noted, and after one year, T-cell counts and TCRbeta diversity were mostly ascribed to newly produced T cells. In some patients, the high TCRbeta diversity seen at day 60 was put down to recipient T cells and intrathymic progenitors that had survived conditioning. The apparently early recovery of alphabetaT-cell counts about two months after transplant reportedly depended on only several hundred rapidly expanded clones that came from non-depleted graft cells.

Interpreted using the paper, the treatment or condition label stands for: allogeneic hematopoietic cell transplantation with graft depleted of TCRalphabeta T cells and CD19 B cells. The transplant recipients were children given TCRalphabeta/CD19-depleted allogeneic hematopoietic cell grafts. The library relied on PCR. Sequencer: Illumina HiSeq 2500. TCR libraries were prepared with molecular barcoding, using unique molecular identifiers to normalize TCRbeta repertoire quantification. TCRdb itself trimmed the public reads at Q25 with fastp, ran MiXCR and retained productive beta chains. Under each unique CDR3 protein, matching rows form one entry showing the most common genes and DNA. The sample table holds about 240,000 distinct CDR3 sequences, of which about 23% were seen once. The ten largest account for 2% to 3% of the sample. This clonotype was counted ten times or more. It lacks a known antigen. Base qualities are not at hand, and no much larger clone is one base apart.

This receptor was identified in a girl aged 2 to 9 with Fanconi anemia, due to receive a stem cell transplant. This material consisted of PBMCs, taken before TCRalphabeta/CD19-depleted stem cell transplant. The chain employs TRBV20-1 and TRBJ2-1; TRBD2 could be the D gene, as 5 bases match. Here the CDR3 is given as CSASWQRTYNEQFF. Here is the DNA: TGCAGTGCTAGTTGGCAGCGGACCTACAATGAGCAGTTCTTC.